These T cell receptor beta chains were read from a single sample in a study of cytomegalovirus exposure and HLA in healthy donors. Sequenced by immunoSEQ multiplex PCR; TCRdb stores in-frame clones only, minus some. The sample holds fewer than 150,000 clones; 80% are singletons and the top ten take 1%. Sequenced sample: PBMCs. These receptors were taken from a man aged 35 to 55 in good health and CMV-seronegative. Each CDR3 is given with its conserved first and last residue. Fields, in order: D gene, J gene, V gene, clone size, CDR3 length, CDR3 protein, CDR3 DNA. The D gene is left open where the match is weak. Rows give clone size only sometimes, using once, few, many, or a class for an expanded clone.

D: -
J: TRBJ1-6
V: TRBV11-2
size: -
length: 15
CDR3: CASSPNPGNNSPLHF
DNA: TGTGCCAGCAGTCCTAACCCAGGGAACAATTCACCCCTCCACTTT

D: TRBD2
J: TRBJ2-7
V: TRBV18
size: once
length: 17
CDR3: CASSPGLAGANSYEQYF
DNA: TGTGCCAGCTCACCAGGACTAGCGGGAGCCAACTCCTACGAGCAGTACTTC

D: -
J: TRBJ2-5
V: TRBV5-1
size: -
length: 14
CDR3: CASSLLSSKETQYF
DNA: TGCGCCAGCAGCTTGTTGTCTAGCAAAGAGACCCAGTACTTC

D: -
J: TRBJ1-5
V: TRBV2
size: -
length: 14
CDR3: CASRPPGVSQPQHF
DNA: TGTGCCAGCAGACCCCCGGGGGTGAGTCAGCCCCAGCATTTT

D: TRBD1
J: TRBJ2-7
V: TRBV28
size: -
length: 13
CDR3: CASRLQGANEQYF
DNA: TGTGCCAGCAGGCTACAGGGGGCCAACGAGCAGTACTTC

D: -
J: TRBJ2-7
V: TRBV29-1
size: once
length: 14
CDR3: CSVGGRGTPYEQYF
DNA: TGCAGCGTTGGGGGGCGGGGGACCCCCTACGAGCAGTACTTC

D: -
J: TRBJ1-1
V: TRBV7-2
size: -
length: 13
CDR3: CASSPGGGTEAFF
DNA: TGTGCCAGCAGCCCAGGTGGGGGGACTGAAGCTTTCTTT

D: -
J: TRBJ2-5
V: TRBV28
size: -
length: 13
CDR3: CASSFPSLETQYF
DNA: TGTGCCAGCAGTTTTCCGTCTTTGGAGACCCAGTACTTC

D: -
J: TRBJ1-2
V: TRBV5-1
size: -
length: 16
CDR3: CASSLSHGTGYYGYTF
DNA: TGCGCCAGCAGCTTGTCCCACGGAACAGGGTACTATGGCTACACCTTC

D: -
J: TRBJ2-7
V: TRBV7-9
size: -
length: 15
CDR3: CASSLAGTVSYEQYF
DNA: TGTGCCAGCAGCTTGGCGGGGACGGTTTCTTACGAGCAGTACTTC

D: TRBD1
J: TRBJ2-2
V: TRBV25-1
size: -
length: 15
CDR3: CASSARGSGTGELFF
DNA: TGTGCCAGCAGTGCCAGGGGGTCGGGCACCGGGGAGCTGTTTTTT